A single sample is the source of the 13 T cell receptor beta chains below, sequenced in a study of T cells expressing NK-cell markers (dated by TCRdb to about 2020). The library relied on 5' RACE. Sequencing instrument: Illumina HiSeq 2000. TCRdb reprocessed the reads into one record per CDR3 protein sequence, lacking DNA. For this sample, the table gives over 250,000 distinct CDR3 sequences. Of the sample, roughly 4.2% is held by the ten largest clones. Source material: blood T cells: a sorted CD56 or NKG2C T cell subset, CD4+ or CD8+ T cells, or bulk PBMC T cells (not recorded which). Receptor source: a woman aged 18 to 75 in good health.

The J gene is TRBJ2-3, the V gene TRBV11-2; TCRdb indicates TRBD1, and absent DNA this call remains unverified. The germline gives CDR1 SGHAT, CDR2 FQNNGV. The CDR3 length is 17 residues. The CDR3 here is CASRDWTAPRGTDTQYF.

The V gene is TRBV6-1, the J gene TRBJ1-5; the TCRdb call, TRBD1, lacks DNA for checking. The CDR3 length is 15 residues. Germline V gene sequence: CDR1 MNHNS, CDR2 SASEGT. CDR3 loop: CASSGQQGGIQPQHF.

The chain employs TRBV5-5 and TRBJ2-5; lacking DNA, the TRBD1 call made by TCRdb goes unchecked. Looked up from germline, CDR1 is SGHKS and CDR2 is YYEKEE (reference sequence). The CDR3 contains 13 residues. CDR3 region: CASSFGTKETQYF. The full variable domain, rest sourced from reference TRBV5-5 and TRBJ2-5, is DAGVTQSPTHLIKTRGQQVTLRCSPISGHKSVSWYQQVLGQGPQFIFQYYEKEERGRGNFPDRFSARQFPNYSSELNVNALLLGDSALYLCASSFGTKETQYFGPGTRLLVL.

The chain couples TRBV6-2 or TRBV6-3 to TRBJ2-2. CDR1 is MNHEY and CDR2 is SVGEGT in the germline V gene. This CDR3 has 13 amino acids. The CDR3 reads CASSYANTGELFF.

The chain has TRBV29-1 and TRBJ2-7; the D call of TRBD1 rests on TCRdb alone, since no DNA is present to check it. The CDR3 is made up of 15 amino acids. The germline V gene has CDR1 SQVTM and CDR2 ANQGSEA. CDR3 residues: CSVIFDRTILYEQYF.

The rearrangement links TRBV9 to TRBJ2-3; lacking DNA, the TRBD1 call made by TCRdb goes unchecked. The length of the CDR3 is 16 residues. Germline V lookup: CDR1 SGDLS, CDR2 YYNGEE. This chain's CDR3 is CASSPLEGGTGDTQYF.

The chain's CDR3 is CASSIGGAGYTF. V and J are TRBV19 and TRBJ1-2. The germline CDR1 and CDR2 sequences are LNHDA and SQIVND (reference sequence). This CDR3 region has 12 residues.

V gene TRBV4-3 combines with J gene TRBJ1-4; with no DNA, the TCRdb D assignment of TRBD1 cannot be verified. This CDR3 has 15 residues. Germline CDR1 is LGHNA and CDR2 is YSLEER. The CDR3 loop is CASSQDGTGGEKLFF.

CDR3 loop: CASSFARGGVNPVYF. This rearrangement joins TRBV12-3 or TRBV12-4 to TRBJ2-3; the D gene TCRdb calls, TRBD1, cannot be checked with no DNA. CDR3 size: 15 residues.

The gene calls are TRBV5-1 and TRBJ2-3; TCRdb proposes TRBD1, but this gene call is untestable without DNA. CDR1 is SGHRS and CDR2 is YFSETQ in the germline V gene. The CDR3 runs 14 residues. The CDR3 loop is CASSRDWDTDTQYF.

The V call is TRBV5-6, the J call TRBJ2-7. The length of the CDR3 is 13 residues. CDR1 is SGHDT, CDR2 YYEEEE, per germline. The CDR3 here is CASSLRVVYEQYF. Supplemented by reference TRBV5-6 and TRBJ2-7, the full variable domain reads DAGVTQSPTHLIKTRGQQVTLRCSPKSGHDTVSWYQQALGQGPQFIFQYYEEEERQRGNFPDRFSGHQFPNYSSELNVNALLLGDSALYLCASSLRVVYEQYFGPGTRLTVT.

The V and J genes are TRBV12-3 or TRBV12-4 and TRBJ2-2; the TCRdb D gene call, TRBD2, has no DNA to confirm it. This CDR3 comprises 14 residues. CDR3 residues: CASSPSRGSGELFF.

The chain couples TRBV5-1 to TRBJ2-2; TCRdb calls TRBD2, which cannot be checked without DNA. The CDR3 totals 15 residues. CDR1 SGHRS and CDR2 YFSETQ come from the germline V gene. CDR3 loop: CASRTAGGATGELFF.